The clone carrying this TCR beta chain came up once. Its target is unknown. The study ran its PCR with 60 Vbeta and 13 Jbeta primers. Measured with immunoSEQ multiplex PCR; TCRdb has only the in-frame clones, and not every one. The sample lists 150,000 to 200,000 clones, over 70% seen once, with 4.5% to 6% in the top ten. The data originate from a study of cytomegalovirus exposure and HLA in healthy donors. As for the study in general: The early release's HLA-typed donors yielded roughly 85 million unique TCRs.

Study-wide points: In an earlier analysis, about 90% or about 30%: the productive usage of most TCR beta V segments. The authors listed around 150 TCR beta chains as cytomegalovirus-associated. Confirmation in vitro established that a few CMV-associated chains were specific for CMV antigens.

The CDR3 is made up of 18 amino acids. Trimming took 4 bases from V and 2 from J; bases not matched to a gene: 10. Germline CDR1 MGHRA, CDR2 YSYEKL. V and J are TRBV4-1 and TRBJ2-3; 12 nucleotides line up with TRBD2. The specimen sequenced was PBMCs. The receptor was isolated from a man between 40 and 49 years old in good health and CMV-seronegative. The CDR3 nucleotides are TGCGCCAGCAGCCGTTCGGGTACTAGCGGGGGGTTCACAGATACGCAGTATTTT. It translates to CASSRSGTSGGFTDTQYF.